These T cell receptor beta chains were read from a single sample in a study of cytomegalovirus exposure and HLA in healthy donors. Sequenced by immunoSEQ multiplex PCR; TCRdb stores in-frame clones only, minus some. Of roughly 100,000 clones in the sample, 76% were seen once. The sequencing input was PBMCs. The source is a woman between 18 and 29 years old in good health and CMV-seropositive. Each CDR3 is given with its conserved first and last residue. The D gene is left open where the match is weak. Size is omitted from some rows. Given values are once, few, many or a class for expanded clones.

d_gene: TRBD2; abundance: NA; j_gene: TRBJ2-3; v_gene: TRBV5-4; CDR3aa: CASSLPGLAGGRGDTQYF; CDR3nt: TGTGCCAGCAGCCTTCCCGGACTAGCGGGGGGCCGGGGAGATACGCAGTATTTT
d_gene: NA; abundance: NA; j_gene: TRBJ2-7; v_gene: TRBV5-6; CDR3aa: CASSSGYLYEQYF; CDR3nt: TGTGCCAGCAGCTCGGGATACCTTTACGAGCAGTACTTC
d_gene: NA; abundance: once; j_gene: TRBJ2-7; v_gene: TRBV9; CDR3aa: CASSTRGGLPYEQYF; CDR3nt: TGTGCCAGCAGCACTAGGGGGGGGCTCCCCTACGAGCAGTACTTC
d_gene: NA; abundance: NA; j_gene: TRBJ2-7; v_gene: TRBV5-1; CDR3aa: CASSLDQLQGSEQYF; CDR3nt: TGCGCCAGCAGCTTGGATCAGCTACAGGGATCCGAGCAGTACTTC
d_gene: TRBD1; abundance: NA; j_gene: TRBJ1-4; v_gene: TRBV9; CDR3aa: CASSRGTDDGKLFF; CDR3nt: TGTGCCAGCAGTCGGGGGACAGACGACGGAAAACTGTTTTTT
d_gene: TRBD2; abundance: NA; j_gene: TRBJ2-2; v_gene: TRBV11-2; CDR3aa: CASSLDVGLAENTGELFF; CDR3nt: TGTGCCAGCAGCTTAGATGTTGGACTAGCGGAGAACACCGGGGAGCTGTTTTTT
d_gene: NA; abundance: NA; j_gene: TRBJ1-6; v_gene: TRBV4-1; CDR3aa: CASSQDLGGLGNSPLHF; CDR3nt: TGCGCCAGCAGCCAAGATCTCGGCGGGCTGGGGAATTCACCCCTCCACTTT
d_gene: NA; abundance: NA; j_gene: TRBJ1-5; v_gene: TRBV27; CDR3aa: CASSYWTDSNQPQHF; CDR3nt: TGTGCCAGCAGTTACTGGACAGATAGCAATCAGCCCCAGCATTTT
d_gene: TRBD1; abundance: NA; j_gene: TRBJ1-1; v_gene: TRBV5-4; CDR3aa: CASSYTTTGTNTEAFF; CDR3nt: TGTGCCAGCAGCTACACAACGACAGGGACGAACACTGAAGCTTTCTTT
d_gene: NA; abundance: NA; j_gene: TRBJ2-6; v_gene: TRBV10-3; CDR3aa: CAISERTGANVLTF; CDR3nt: TGTGCCATCAGTGAACGGACAGGGGCCAACGTCCTGACTTTC
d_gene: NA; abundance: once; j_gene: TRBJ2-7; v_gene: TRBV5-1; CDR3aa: CASSFRQASSYEQYF; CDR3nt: TGCGCCAGCAGCTTCCGGCAGGCCTCCTCCTACGAGCAGTACTTC
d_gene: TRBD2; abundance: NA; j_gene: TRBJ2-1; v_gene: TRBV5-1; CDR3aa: CASSLARLAGTNEQFF; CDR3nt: TGCGCCAGCAGCTTGGCTAGACTAGCGGGGACCAATGAGCAGTTCTTC
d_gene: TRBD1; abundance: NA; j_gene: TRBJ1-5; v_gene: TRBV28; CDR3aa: CATRDRGMGNQPQHF; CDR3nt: TGTGCCACCAGGGACAGGGGTATGGGCAATCAGCCCCAGCATTTT
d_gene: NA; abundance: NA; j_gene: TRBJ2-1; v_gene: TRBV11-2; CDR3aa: CASTEGEGAYNEQFF; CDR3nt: TGTGCCAGCACAGAGGGGGAGGGAGCCTACAATGAGCAGTTCTTC
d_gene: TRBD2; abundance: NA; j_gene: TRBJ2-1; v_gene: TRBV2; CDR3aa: CASSERAGARGEQFF; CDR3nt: TGTGCCAGCAGTGAGAGAGCGGGGGCTAGGGGTGAGCAGTTCTTC
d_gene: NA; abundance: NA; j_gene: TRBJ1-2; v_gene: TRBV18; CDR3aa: CASSPGWRSYGYTF; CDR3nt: TGTGCCAGCTCACCGGGATGGAGGAGCTATGGCTACACCTTC
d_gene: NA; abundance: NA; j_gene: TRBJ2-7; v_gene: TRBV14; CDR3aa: CASSPLMRTGSFEQYF; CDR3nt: TGTGCCAGCAGCCCCTTGATGCGTACGGGTTCCTTTGAGCAGTACTTC
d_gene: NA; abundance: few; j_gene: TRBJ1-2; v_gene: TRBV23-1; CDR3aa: CANMPYGYTF; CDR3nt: TGCGCCAACATGCCTTATGGCTACACCTTC
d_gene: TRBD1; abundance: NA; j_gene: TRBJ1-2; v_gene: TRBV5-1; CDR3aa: CASSTGTGGYTF; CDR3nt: TGCGCCAGCAGCACCGGGACAGGAGGCTACACCTTC
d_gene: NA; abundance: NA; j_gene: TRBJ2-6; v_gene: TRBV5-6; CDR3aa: CASSSQVSGANVLTF; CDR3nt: TGTGCCAGCAGCTCACAGGTCTCTGGGGCCAACGTCCTGACTTTC
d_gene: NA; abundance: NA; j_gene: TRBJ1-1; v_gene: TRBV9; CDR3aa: CASSVERYGGNTEAFF; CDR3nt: TGTGCCAGCAGCGTAGAGAGGTATGGCGGGAACACTGAAGCTTTCTTT
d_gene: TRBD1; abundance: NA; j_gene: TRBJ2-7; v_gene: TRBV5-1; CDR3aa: CASSVPTGRATSRQGLYEQYF; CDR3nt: TGCGCCAGCAGCGTGCCCACGGGCCGAGCGACCTCGAGACAGGGTTTGTACGAGCAGTACTTC
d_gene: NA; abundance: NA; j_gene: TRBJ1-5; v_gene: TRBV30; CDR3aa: CAWSWKGLSSSDQPQHF; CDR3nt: TGTGCCTGGAGTTGGAAGGGGCTCTCCTCATCAGATCAGCCCCAGCATTTT
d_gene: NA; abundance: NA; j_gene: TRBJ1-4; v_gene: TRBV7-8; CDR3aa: CASRKSRNEKLFF; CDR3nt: TGTGCCAGCAGAAAGTCCCGGAATGAAAAACTGTTTTTT
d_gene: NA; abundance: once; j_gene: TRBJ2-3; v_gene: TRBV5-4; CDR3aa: CATSKSTDTQYF; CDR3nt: TGTGCCACCTCTAAAAGCACAGATACGCAGTATTTT
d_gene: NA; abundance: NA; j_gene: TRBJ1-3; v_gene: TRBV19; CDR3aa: CASSTNPGVSRNTIYF; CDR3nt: TGTGCCAGTAGTACTAATCCCGGGGTCTCGAGAAACACCATATATTTT
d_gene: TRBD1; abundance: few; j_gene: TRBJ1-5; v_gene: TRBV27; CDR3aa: CASSFSAAGGRQPQHF; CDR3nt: TGTGCCAGCAGTTTCTCCGCGGCAGGGGGCAGGCAGCCCCAGCATTTT
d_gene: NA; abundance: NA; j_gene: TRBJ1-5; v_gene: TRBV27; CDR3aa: CASSFAGSNQPQHF; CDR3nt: TGTGCCAGCAGTTTTGCGGGTAGCAATCAGCCCCAGCATTTT
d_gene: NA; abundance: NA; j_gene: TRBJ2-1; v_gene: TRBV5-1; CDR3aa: CASSQGSLGNEQFF; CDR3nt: TGCGCCAGCAGTCAGGGATCACTGGGGAATGAGCAGTTCTTC
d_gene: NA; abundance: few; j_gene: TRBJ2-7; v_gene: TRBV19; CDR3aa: CASSKGHRTYEQYF; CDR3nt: TGTGCCAGTAGTAAGGGACACCGGACCTACGAGCAGTACTTC
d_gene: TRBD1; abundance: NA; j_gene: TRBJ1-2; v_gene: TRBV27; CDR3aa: CASSSSRTGIIYGYTF; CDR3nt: TGTGCCAGCAGTTCCTCGAGGACAGGGATAATCTATGGCTACACCTTC
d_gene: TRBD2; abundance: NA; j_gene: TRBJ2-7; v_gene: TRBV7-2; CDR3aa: CASSLGTSGTFYEQYF; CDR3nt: TGTGCCAGCAGCTTGGGGACTAGCGGGACTTTCTACGAGCAGTACTTC
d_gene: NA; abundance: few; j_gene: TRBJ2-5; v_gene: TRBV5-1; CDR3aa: CASSSLGGGYEETQYF; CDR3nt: TGCGCCAGCAGCTCCTTGGGGGGGGGCTACGAAGAGACCCAGTACTTC
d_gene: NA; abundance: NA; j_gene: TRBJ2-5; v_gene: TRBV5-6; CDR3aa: CASSFGTHLPRTQYF; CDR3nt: TGTGCCAGCAGCTTTGGGACTCACCTTCCAAGGACCCAGTACTTC
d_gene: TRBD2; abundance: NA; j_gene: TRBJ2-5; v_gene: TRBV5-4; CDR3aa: CASSLETSGGGETQYF; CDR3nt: TGTGCCAGCAGCTTGGAAACTAGCGGGGGGGGAGAGACCCAGTACTTC
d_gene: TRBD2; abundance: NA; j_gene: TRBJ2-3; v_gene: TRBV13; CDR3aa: CASSLKSGGAGDTQYF; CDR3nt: TGTGCCAGCAGCTTAAAGAGCGGGGGGGCCGGGGATACGCAGTATTTT
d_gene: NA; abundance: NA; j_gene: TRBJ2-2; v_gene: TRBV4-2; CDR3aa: CASSPRGSDTGELFF; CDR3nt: TGTGCCAGCAGCCCCCGGGGGTCGGACACCGGGGAGCTGTTTTTT
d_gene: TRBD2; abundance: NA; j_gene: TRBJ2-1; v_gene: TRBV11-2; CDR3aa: CASRSVAGVHNEQFF; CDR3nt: TGTGCCAGCAGATCCGTGGCGGGGGTACACAATGAGCAGTTCTTC
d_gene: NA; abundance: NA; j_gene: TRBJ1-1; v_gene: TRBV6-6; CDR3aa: CATESIPEAFF; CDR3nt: TGTGCCACGGAGTCCATACCTGAAGCTTTCTTT
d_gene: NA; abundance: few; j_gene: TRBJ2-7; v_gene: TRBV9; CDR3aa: CASSVGGSNYEQYF; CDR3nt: TGTGCCAGCAGCGTAGGAGGTAGCAACTACGAGCAGTACTTC
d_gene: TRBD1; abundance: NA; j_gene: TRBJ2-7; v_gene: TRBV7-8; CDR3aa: CASRDRGYEQYF; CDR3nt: TGTGCCAGCAGGGACAGGGGTTACGAGCAGTACTTC
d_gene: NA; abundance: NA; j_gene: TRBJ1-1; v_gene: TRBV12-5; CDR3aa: CASGFAGTEAFF; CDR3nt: TGTGCTAGTGGTTTTGCAGGAACTGAAGCTTTCTTT
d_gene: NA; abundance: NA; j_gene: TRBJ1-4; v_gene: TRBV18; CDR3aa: CASSPGPRPFFNEKLFF; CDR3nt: TGTGCCAGCTCACCTGGGCCACGACCATTTTTTAATGAAAAACTGTTTTTT
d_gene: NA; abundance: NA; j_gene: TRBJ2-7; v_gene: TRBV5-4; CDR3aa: CASSLVNGGKQYF; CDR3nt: TGTGCCAGCAGCTTGGTGAACGGCGGGAAGCAGTACTTC
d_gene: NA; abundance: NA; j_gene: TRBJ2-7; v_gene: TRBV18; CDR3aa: CASSLARGQNSYEQYF; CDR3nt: TGTGCCAGCTCACTTGCGCGAGGACAGAACTCCTACGAGCAGTACTTC
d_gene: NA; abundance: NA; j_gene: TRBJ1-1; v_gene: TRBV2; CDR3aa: CASSDVVRVNTEAFF; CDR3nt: TGTGCCAGCAGTGATGTGGTCAGGGTGAACACTGAAGCTTTCTTT
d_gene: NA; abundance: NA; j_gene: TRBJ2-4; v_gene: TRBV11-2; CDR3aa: CASSTGVAKNIQYF; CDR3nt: TGTGCCAGCAGCACGGGAGTAGCCAAAAACATTCAGTACTTC
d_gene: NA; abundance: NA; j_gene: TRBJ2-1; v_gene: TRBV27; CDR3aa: CASSLKGRRRDEQFF; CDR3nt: TGTGCCAGCAGTTTAAAGGGCAGGCGGCGGGATGAGCAGTTCTTC
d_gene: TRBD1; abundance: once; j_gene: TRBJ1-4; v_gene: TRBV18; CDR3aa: CASSRTGGANEKLFF; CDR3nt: TGTGCCAGCTCTCGTACAGGGGGCGCGAATGAAAAACTGTTTTTT
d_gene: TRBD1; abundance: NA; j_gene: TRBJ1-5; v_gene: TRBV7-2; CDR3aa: CASSQGQHNQPQHF; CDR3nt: TGTGCCAGCAGCCAGGGACAGCACAATCAGCCCCAGCATTTT
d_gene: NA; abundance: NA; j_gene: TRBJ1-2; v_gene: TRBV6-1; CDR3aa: CASSGITGIGYTF; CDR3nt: TGTGCCAGCAGTGGGATTACAGGTATTGGCTACACCTTC
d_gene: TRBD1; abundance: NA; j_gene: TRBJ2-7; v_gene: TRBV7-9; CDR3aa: CSSSQGAYEQYF; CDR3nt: TGTTCCAGCAGCCAGGGGGCCTACGAGCAGTACTTC
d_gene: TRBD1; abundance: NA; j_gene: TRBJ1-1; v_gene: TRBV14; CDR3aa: CASSPRTGGASEAFF; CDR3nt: TGTGCCAGCAGCCCCCGGACAGGGGGGGCCTCTGAAGCTTTCTTT